This TCR beta chain comes out of a study of blood T cell repertoires in COVID-19. The overall study: COVID-19 samples from acute and convalescent phases originated in the United States, Italy and Spain. Nucleic acid was either cDNA or gDNA, and it came from T cells, B-cell-depleted T cells, or PBMCs.

In the original workflow: Amplification with reference gene primers provided the estimates of nucleated cell counts. Data came from immunoSEQ multiplex PCR; TCRdb stores just in-frame clones and leaves some out. The V and J calls and clone size were taken over from that table, and D and trimming were inferred from the DNA. This table has some 130,000 clones, approximately 88% appearing once. This CDR3 is 14 amino acids long. Germline trimming cut 1 base from V and 4 bases from J; bases unmatched to any gene: 0. Germline V gene data show CDR1 as KGHSH and CDR2 as LQKENI. The chain uses TRBV18 and TRBJ2-3, with 9 nucleotides matching TRBD1. Sequenced input: peripheral blood. The clonotype was recovered from a man between 45 and 60 years old with acute or convalescent COVID-19. CDR3 coding DNA: TGTGCCAGCTCACCACGACAGGGGGCAGATACGCAGTATTTT. Its protein is CASSPRQGADTQYF.